One TCR beta chain is described in this entry. What it recognizes is unknown. The source of the sample is a study of shared clonotypes between healthy human individuals. Study-level results: The sole specimen, blood, was sampled, and tissue repertoires likely differ.

This was a deep-level run. Sequencing was performed with immunoSEQ multiplex PCR; in TCRdb, only in-frame clones are kept and a portion is missing. The sample contains approximately 2,000,000 clones, approximately 92% of which appear only once. The naive CD8 population came from CD45RO-negative cells selected for CCR7, without terminally differentiated effector memory CD45RA+ cells. Trimming took 8 bases from V and 4 from J; bases not matched to a gene: 5. In germline, CDR1 is MNHEY, CDR2 SVGAGI. The CDR3 is made up of 13 amino acids. The chain joins TRBV6-5 to TRBJ2-1; 7 nucleotides align to TRBD2. The sample consisted of naive CD8+ T cells from PBMCs. This sequence originates from a man between 18 and 35 years old in good health. Some clones in this sample may be carry-over from other donors' samples. CDR3 amino acids: CASDQRGYNEQFF. The CDR3 coding sequence is TGTGCCAGCGACCAGCGGGGATACAATGAGCAGTTCTTC.